This entry describes one TCR beta chain. Its antigen is undetermined. These data originate in a study of circulating and synovial CD4+ cells in juvenile arthritis. General study points: Traditional Vbeta family usage analysis missed the pathogenic-like versus bulk difference. Circulating pathogenic-like lymphocytes shared a substantially higher fraction of CDR3 sequences with synovium than bulk blood. Measured synovium overlap likely understates the true shared repertoire. Diversity here was lower than in bulk blood CD4 cells.

The V gene's germline CDR1 is SGHTA and CDR2 FQGNSA. The V gene end was trimmed by 6 bases and the J gene end by 7 bases; junction bases not matched to a gene: 12. The CDR3 loop spans 15 amino acids. TCRdb's copy holds only in-frame clones and misses some; the assay was immunoSEQ multiplex PCR. The repertoire consists of more than 13,000 clones, with roughly 88% occurring once and the leading ten covering around 3.6%. J is TRBJ2-1 and V is TRBV7-2, with 7 bases lining up with TRBD2. Source material: CD4+ T cells from synovial fluid. The sequence was obtained from a human patient with juvenile idiopathic arthritis. Some clones in this sample may be carry-over from other donors' samples. The CDR3 loop is CASRSIRGGVNEQFF. In DNA form, the CDR3 reads TGTGCCAGCAGGTCAATACGTGGGGGGGTAAATGAGCAGTTCTTC.